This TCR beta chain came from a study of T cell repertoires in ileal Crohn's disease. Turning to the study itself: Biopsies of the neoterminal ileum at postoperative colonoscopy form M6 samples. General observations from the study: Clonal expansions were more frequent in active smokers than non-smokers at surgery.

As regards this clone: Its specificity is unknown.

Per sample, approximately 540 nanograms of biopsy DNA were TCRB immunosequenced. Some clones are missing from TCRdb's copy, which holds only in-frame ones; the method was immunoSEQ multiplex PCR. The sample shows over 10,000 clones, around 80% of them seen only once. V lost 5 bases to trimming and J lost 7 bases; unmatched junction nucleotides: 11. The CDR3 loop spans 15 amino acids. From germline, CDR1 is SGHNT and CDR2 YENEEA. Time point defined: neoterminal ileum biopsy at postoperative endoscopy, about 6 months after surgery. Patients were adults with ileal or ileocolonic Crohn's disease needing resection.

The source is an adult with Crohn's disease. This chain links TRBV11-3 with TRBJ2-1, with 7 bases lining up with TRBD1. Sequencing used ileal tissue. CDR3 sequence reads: CASSHRQGVKNEQFF. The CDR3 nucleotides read TGTGCCAGCAGCCACAGACAGGGTGTGAAGAATGAGCAGTTCTTC.